This TCR beta chain is from a study of cytomegalovirus exposure and HLA in healthy donors. The CDR3 runs to 14 residues. Trimming shortened V by 7 bases and J by 7 bases, and 19 bases separated the two germline ends. Germline V CDR1 and CDR2: SNHLY, FYNNEI. Primers: 60 Vbeta forward and 13 Jbeta reverse. The protocol was immunoSEQ multiplex PCR, while the TCRdb copy is restricted to in-frame clones and leaves out a portion. This table has 100,000 to 150,000 clones, approximately 80% appearing once. Study-level points and caveats: A later analysis found common viral pathogens apparently linked to several of the most significant clusters.

About this clone itself: The antigen remains unidentified.

This sequence was found in a man aged 18 to 29 in good health and CMV-seronegative. The chain combines TRBV2 with TRBJ1-1; D is perhaps TRBD1 (6 bases). The sequencing sample was made of PBMCs. The CDR3 DNA follows: TGTGCCAGCACGAAACAGGGAAAGGAATTTGAAGCTTTCTTT. It encodes CASTKQGKEFEAFF.